This paragraph reports one T cell receptor beta chain. Its antigen remains unknown. These data are taken from a study of cytomegalovirus exposure and HLA in healthy donors. General observations from the study: A later analysis associated approximately 17,000 TCR beta sequences with HLA alleles at a 0.05 false discovery rate.

The PCR used 60 Vbeta and 13 Jbeta primers. Produced via immunoSEQ multiplex PCR; TCRdb's table is partial and in-frame only. The table records around 180,000 clones, approximately 80% of them present only once. Trimming stripped 8 bases from V and 7 bases from J, with 18 bases between. The germline V gene has CDR1 MNHNY and CDR2 SVGAGI (reference sequence). CDR3 size: 13 residues. Specimen: PBMCs. This TCR came from a man aged 55 to 70 in good health and CMV-seronegative. V and J are TRBV6-6 and TRBJ2-7; D possibly corresponds to TRBD2 (5 bases). The CDR3 DNA is TGTGCCAGCGTGATCGGGCCGACGGGGGAGCAGTACTTC. This codes for CASVIGPTGEQYF.